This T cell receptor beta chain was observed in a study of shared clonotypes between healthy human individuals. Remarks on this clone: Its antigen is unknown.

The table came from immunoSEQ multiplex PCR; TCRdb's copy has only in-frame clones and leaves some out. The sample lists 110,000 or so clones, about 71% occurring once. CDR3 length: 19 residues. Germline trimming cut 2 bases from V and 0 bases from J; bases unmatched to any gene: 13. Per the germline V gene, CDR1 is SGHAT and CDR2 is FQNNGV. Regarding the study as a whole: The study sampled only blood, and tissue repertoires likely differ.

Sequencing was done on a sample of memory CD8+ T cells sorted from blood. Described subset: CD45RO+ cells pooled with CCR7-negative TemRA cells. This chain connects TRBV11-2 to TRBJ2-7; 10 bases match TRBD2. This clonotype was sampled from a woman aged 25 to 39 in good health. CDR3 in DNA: TGTGCCAGCAGCTTAAACGAGTGGGGCGGGACTAGCGACTCCTACGAGCAGTACTTC. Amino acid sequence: CASSLNEWGGTSDSYEQYF.